Listed here are 3 T cell receptor beta chains from one sample, sequenced in a study of response to subunit inactivated influenza vaccine (dated 2018 in TCRdb). Receptor amplification or capture employed RT-PCR. TCRdb records Illumina HiSeq 2500 as the sequencer. TCRdb reprocessing: public reads trimmed at Q25 with fastp, clones called with MiXCR, in-frame beta chains kept. Identical CDR3 protein sequences are pooled into one entry, listed with their most common genes and DNA. The sample table lists under 950,000 distinct CDR3 sequences, around 20% of them with a count of one. The ten largest clones add up to roughly 10% of the sample. The source material was PBMCs from blood, sampled roughly 5 days after vaccination. These receptors were collected from a man aged 45 to 65 who received an inactivated influenza vaccine. Donor details come from another sample of the same person, matched by shared clones.

The chain recombines TRBV5-1 with TRBJ1-1; 8 bases fit TRBD1. The V gene end was trimmed by 2 bases and the J gene end by 2 bases; junction bases not matched to a gene: 5. CDR1 and CDR2 (germline): SGHRS, YFSETQ. This CDR3 is 15 amino acids long. CDR3 sequence (DNA): TGCGCCAGCAGCTTCGGACAGGGCACTAACACTGAAGCTTTCTTT. This translates into CASSFGQGTNTEAFF.

This clonotype occurred a few times. V gene TRBV4-3 combines with J gene TRBJ2-1; TRBD2 matches at 9 bases. CDR1 is LGHNA, CDR2 YSLEER, per germline. The V gene end was trimmed by 5 bases and the J gene end by 6 bases; junction bases not matched to a gene: 5. The CDR3 consists of 14 residues. The CDR3 spells CASSGVAGANEQFF. In DNA, the CDR3 is TGCGCCAGCAGCGGGGTAGCGGGAGCCAATGAGCAGTTCTTC.

This clonotype was counted between two and nine times. The chain links TRBV5-1 to TRBJ2-5, with 7 bases matching TRBD2. Per germline, CDR1 SGHRS and CDR2 YFSETQ. The J segment lost 0 bases and the V segment lost 0 bases, leaving 11 bases of the junction unmatched. The CDR3 sequence is 18 residues long. CDR3 in DNA: TGCGCCAGCAGCTTGGGAAGTTCTAGCGGAAACTACCAAGAGACCCAGTACTTC. This translates into CASSLGSSSGNYQETQYF. The entire variable domain, with the rest obtained from reference TRBV5-1 and TRBJ2-5, is as follows: KAGVTQTPRYLIKTRGQQVTLSCSPISGHRSVSWYQQTPGQGLQFLFEYFSETQRNKGNFPGRFSGRQFSNSRSEMNVSTLELGDSALYLCASSLGSSSGNYQETQYFGPGTRLLVL.